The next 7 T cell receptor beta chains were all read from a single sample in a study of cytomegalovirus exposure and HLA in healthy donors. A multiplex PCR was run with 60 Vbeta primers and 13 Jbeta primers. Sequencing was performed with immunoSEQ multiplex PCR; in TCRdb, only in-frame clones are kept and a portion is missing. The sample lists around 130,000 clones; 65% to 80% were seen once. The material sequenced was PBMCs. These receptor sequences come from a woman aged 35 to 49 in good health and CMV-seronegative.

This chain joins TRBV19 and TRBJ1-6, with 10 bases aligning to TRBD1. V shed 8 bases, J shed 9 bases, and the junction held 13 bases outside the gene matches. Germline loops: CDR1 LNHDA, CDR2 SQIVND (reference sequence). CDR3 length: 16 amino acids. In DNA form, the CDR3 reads TGTGCCAGTCAGGAAGGGTCCGGGACAGGGGCTTCACCCCTCCACTTT. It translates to CASQEGSGTGASPLHF. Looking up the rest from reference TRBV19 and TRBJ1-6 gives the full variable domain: DGGITQSPKYLFRKEGQNVTLSCEQNLNHDAMYWYRQDPGQGLRLIYYSQIVNDFQKGDIAEGYSVSREKKESFPLTVTSAQKNPTAFYLCASQEGSGTGASPLHFGNGTRLTVT.

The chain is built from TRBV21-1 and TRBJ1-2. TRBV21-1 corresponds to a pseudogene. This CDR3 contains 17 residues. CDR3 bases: TGTGCCAGCAGCAAAGCGCGATGGTGCGGTCGGTATTATGGCTACACCTTC. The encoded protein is CASSKARWCGRYYGYTF.

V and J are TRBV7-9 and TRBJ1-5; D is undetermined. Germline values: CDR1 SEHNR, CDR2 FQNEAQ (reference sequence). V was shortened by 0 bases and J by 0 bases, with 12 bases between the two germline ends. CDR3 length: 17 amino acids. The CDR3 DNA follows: TGTGCCAGCAGCTTAGCAGAGAGTAGCGATAGCAATCAGCCCCAGCATTTT. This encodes CASSLAESSDSNQPQHF.

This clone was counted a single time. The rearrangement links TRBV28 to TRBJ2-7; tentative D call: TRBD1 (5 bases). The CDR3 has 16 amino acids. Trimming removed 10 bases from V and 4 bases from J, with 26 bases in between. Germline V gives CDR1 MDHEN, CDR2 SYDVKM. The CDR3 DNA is TGTGCCACAAACTCGGTCAGGGTCCGAGTGGGGTACGAGCAGTACTTC. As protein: CATNSVRVRVGYEQYF.

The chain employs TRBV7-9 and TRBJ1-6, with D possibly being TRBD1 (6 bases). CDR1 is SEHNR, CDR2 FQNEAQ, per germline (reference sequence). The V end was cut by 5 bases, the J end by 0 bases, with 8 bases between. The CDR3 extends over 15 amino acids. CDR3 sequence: CASSRGGSYNSPLHF. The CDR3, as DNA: TGTGCCAGCAGCCGAGGGGGCTCCTATAATTCACCCCTCCACTTT.

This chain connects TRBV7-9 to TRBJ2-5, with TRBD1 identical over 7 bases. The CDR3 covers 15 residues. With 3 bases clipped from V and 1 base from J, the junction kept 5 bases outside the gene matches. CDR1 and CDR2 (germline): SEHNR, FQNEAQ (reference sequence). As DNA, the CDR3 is TGTGCCAGCAGCTTGGCAGGGGGATCCCAAGAGACCCAGTACTTC. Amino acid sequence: CASSLAGGSQETQYF.

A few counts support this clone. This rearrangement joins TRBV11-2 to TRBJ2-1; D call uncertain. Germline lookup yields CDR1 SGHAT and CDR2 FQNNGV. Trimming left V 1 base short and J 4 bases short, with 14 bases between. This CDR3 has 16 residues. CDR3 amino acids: CASSLARRPPYNEQFF. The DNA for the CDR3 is TGTGCCAGCAGCTTAGCCCGCAGGCCCCCATACAATGAGCAGTTCTTC.